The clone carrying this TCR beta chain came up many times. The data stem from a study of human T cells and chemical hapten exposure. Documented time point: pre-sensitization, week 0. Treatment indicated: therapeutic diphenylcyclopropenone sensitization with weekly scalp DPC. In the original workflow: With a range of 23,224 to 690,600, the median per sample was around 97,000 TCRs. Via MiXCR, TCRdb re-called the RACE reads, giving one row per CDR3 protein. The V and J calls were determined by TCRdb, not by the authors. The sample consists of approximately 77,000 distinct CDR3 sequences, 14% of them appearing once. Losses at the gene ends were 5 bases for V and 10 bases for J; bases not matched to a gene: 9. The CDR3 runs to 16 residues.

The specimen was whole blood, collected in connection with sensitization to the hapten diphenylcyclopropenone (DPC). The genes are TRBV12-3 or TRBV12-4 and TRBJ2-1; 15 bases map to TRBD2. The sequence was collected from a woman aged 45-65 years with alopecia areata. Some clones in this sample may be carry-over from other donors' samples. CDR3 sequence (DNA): TGTGCCAGCAGTCCTAGGACTAGCGGGAGGGCCGACGAGCAGTTCTTC. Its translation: CASSPRTSGRADEQFF.